The rows below give T cell receptor beta chains drawn from one sample of a study of cytomegalovirus exposure and HLA in healthy donors. Here immunoSEQ multiplex PCR was the method, and the copy in TCRdb shows in-frame clones only, minus some. The repertoire has more than 95,000 clones, around 68% of them found once; the top ten carry 3% to 5%. The specimen was PBMCs. Receptors originate from a man aged 35-49 years in good health and CMV-seropositive. Each CDR3 is given with its conserved first and last residue.

V	J	CDR3
TRBV2	TRBJ2-2	CASRAGTNTGELFF
TRBV6-1	TRBJ2-3	CASSVLGVGQINRDTQYF
TRBV7-9	TRBJ2-7	CASSLPPGQGRYEQYF
TRBV6-6	TRBJ2-2	CASSYGRVVNTGELFF
TRBV6-4	TRBJ2-1	CASSDPGQPSLEHEQFF
TRBV27	TRBJ1-4	CASSLSRGPAGPSSELFF
TRBV7-8	TRBJ2-3	CASSLAIVGGSTDTQYF
TRBV19	TRBJ1-1	CASSIDGSTGTEAFF
TRBV30	TRBJ2-7	CAWSGVTYEQYF
TRBV7-8	TRBJ1-2	CASSLDPPRRQGSNYGYTF
TRBV6-1	TRBJ2-7	CASSRGTSYEQYF
TRBV2	TRBJ1-5	CASRDIYSNQPQHF
TRBV6-5	TRBJ2-3	CASRRTRTSTDTQYF
TRBV30	TRBJ1-3	CAWNRAGSGNTIYF
TRBV27	TRBJ2-7	CASSLGGGYEQYF
TRBV25-1	TRBJ1-2	CASSEPRLGGYTF
TRBV11-3	TRBJ2-5	CASNRGQGKTQYF
TRBV5-4	TRBJ1-3	CASSHPDSGNTIYF
TRBV5-4	TRBJ2-7	CASSYPDRGSYEQYF
TRBV20-1	TRBJ2-5	CRGGSQETQYF
TRBV6-5	TRBJ2-2	CASSYSATGNTGELFF
TRBV6-5	TRBJ1-4	CASSGPGTGDEKLFF
TRBV4-2	TRBJ2-2	CASSQEDMREWAGELFF
TRBV5-4	TRBJ2-7	CASGLVVGGEQYF
TRBV28	TRBJ1-1	CASSTPTGGGTEAFF
TRBV15	TRBJ2-2	CATSLLGQGVAGELFF
TRBV5-4	TRBJ2-2	CASSTLAGETGELFF
TRBV6-1	TRBJ1-1	CASSTGQGIWTEAFF
TRBV25-1	TRBJ1-2	CASSFRTVQVF
TRBV28	TRBJ1-2	CASSSRRVKYTF
TRBV28	TRBJ2-7	CASSSARGSRSYEQYF
TRBV5-1	TRBJ2-7	CASSMSTGSSYEQYF
TRBV7-2	TRBJ1-1	CASRFPGQVREAFF
TRBV27	TRBJ2-5	CASSFVGSQETQYF
TRBV18	TRBJ1-1	CASSVTGAATEAFF
TRBV18	TRBJ1-1	CASSPGQGKSEAFF
TRBV19	TRBJ1-6	CASSAGASSPLHF
TRBV18	TRBJ1-1	CASSPKTGMNTEAFF
TRBV9	TRBJ2-4	CASSVSFERGYQNIQYF
TRBV19	TRBJ2-5	CASSVGSVETQYF
TRBV5-6	TRBJ1-5	CASSSRTGGYNQPQHF
TRBV10-3	TRBJ2-2	CAISNGQGANTGELFF
TRBV5-4	TRBJ2-7	CASSLGAGQSAYEQYF
TRBV7-8	TRBJ2-7	CASSSHSGTGDYEQYF
TRBV11-2	TRBJ2-1	CASSLQGARSYNEQFF
TRBV6-1	TRBJ1-5	CASSERNWESNQPQHF
TRBV9	TRBJ2-7	CASSVDLSSYEQYF
TRBV5-4	TRBJ2-5	CASSSGRTGGRETQYF
TRBV2	TRBJ2-7	CASSRTSGSYEQYF
TRBV10-3	TRBJ2-2	CAISESTSGGSGELFF
TRBV28	TRBJ1-3	CASSPTGSSGNTIYF
TRBV6-5	TRBJ1-1	CASKPLGGAEAFF
TRBV5-1	TRBJ1-6	CASSFGLGQGNSPLHF
TRBV4-3	TRBJ1-1	CASSQAQGPRNTEAFF